This T cell receptor beta chain was profiled in a study of T cell responses to AZD1222 COVID-19 vaccine. Study-level information: Second-dose schedules of about 4 or about 12 weeks were combined.

The assay was immunoSEQ multiplex PCR, and TCRdb's table has in-frame clones only and misses some. The sample has around 84,000 clones; around 91% are singletons. Overall study results and limits: The study identified only five or six AZD1222 recipients as seropositive at baseline.

As for this clone: Its antigen is still unknown.

The starting material was peripheral blood, obtained on day 0 of AZD1222 vaccination. This clonotype was sampled from an adult in good health.

The CDR3 loop is CASSPDRNNEQFF. The CDR3 nucleotides read TGTGCCAGCAGCCCCGACAGGAACAATGAGCAGTTCTTC. J is TRBJ2-1 and V is TRBV5-8; tentatively, D is TRBD1 (6 bases). The CDR3 spans 13 residues. Germline V gene data show CDR1 as SGHTS and CDR2 as YDEGEE. Between the trimmed V and J ends, which lost 4 bases and 5 bases, there was a span of 10 bases.